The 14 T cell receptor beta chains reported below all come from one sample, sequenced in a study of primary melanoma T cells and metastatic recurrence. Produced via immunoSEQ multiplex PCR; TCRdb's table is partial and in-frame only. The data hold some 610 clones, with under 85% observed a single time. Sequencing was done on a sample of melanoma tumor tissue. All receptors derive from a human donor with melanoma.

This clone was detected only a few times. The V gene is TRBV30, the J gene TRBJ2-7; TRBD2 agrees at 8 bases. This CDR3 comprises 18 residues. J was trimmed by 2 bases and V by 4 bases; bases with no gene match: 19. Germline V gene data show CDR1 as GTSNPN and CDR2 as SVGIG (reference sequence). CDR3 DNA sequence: TGTGCCTGGACCAGCGTGGGTGGGTCCGGGAGGGAACCCTACGAGCAGTACTTC. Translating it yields CAWTSVGGSGREPYEQYF.

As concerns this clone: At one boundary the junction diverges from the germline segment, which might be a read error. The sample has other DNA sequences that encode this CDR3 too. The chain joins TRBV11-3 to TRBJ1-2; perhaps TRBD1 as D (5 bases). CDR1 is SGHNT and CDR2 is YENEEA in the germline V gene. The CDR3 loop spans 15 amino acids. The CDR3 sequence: CASSLGDGGLYGYTF. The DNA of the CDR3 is TGTGCTAGCAGCTTGGGGGACGGAGGTCTCTATGGCTACACTTTC.

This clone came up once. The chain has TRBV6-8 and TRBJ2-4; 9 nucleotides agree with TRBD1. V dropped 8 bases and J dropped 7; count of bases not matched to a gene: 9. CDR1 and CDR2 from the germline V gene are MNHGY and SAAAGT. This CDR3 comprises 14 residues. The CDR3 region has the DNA TGTGCCAGCGGGAATTACGGACAGGGGAACATTCAGTACTTC. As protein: CASGNYGQGNIQYF.

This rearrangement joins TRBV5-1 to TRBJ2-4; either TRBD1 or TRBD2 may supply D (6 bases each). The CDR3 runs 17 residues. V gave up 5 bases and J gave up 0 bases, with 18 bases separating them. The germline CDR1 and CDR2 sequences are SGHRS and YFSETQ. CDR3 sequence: CASRPQPGALAKNIQYF. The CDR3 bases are TGCGCCAGCAGACCTCAGCCGGGGGCTCTAGCCAAAAACATTCAGTACTTC.

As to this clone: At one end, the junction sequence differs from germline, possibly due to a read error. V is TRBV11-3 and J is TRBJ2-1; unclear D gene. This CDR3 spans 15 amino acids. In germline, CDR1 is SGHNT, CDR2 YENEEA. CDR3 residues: CANSPIRSSYNEQFF. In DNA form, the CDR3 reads TGTGCCAACAGCCCCATTCGGAGCTCCTACAATGAGCAGTTCTTC.

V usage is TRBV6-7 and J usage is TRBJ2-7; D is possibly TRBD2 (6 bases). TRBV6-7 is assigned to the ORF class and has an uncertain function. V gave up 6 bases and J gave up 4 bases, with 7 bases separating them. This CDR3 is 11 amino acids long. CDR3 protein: CASRAGYEQYF. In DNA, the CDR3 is TGTGCCAGCAGGGCGGGGTACGAGCAGTACTTC.

The CDR3 bases are TGTGCCAGCAGCACGTACCGGAACTTCGAGATCGGGCAGTTCTTC. Its translation: CASSTYRNFEIGQFF. The chain employs TRBV11-3 and TRBJ2-1; no clear D. CDR1 is SGHNT, CDR2 YENEEA, per germline. This CDR3 spans 15 amino acids. Trimming shortened V by 5 bases and J by 12 bases, and 23 bases separated the two germline ends.

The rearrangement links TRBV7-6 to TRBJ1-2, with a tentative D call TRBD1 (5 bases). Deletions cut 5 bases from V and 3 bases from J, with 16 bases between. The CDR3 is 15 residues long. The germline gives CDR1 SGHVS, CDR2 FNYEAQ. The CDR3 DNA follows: TGTGCCAGCAGCCACGGAGGGCAGGGTGACTATGGCTACACCTTC. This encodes CASSHGGQGDYGYTF.

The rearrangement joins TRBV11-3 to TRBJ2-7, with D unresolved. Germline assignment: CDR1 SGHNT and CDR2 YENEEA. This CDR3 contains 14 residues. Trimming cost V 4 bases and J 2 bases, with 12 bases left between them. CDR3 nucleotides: TGTGCCAGCAGCTCCCGAGGAACGCCCTACGAGCAGTACTTC. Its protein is CASSSRGTPYEQYF.

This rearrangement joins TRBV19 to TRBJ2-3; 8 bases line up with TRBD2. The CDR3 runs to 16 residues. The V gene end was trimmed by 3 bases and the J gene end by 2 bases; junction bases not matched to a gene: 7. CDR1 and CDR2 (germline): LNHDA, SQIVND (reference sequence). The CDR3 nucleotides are TGTGCCAGTAGTATTTGGGTTAGCGGGGTCACAGATACGCAGTATTTT. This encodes CASSIWVSGVTDTQYF.

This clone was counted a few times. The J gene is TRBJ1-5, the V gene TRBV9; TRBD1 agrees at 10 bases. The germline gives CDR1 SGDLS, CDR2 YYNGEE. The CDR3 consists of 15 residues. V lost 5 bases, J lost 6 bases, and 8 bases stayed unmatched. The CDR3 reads CASRVDRGLGQPQHF. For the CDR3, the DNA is TGTGCCAGCAGGGTTGACAGGGGGCTCGGTCAGCCCCAGCATTTT.

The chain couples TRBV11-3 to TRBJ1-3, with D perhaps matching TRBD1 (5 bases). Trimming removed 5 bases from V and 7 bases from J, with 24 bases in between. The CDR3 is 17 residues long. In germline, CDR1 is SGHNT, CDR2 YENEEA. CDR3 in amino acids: CASSPRPGAREFNTIYF. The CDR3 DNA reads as TGTGCCAGCAGCCCCAGGCCTGGGGCCAGGGAGTTTAACACCATATATTTT.

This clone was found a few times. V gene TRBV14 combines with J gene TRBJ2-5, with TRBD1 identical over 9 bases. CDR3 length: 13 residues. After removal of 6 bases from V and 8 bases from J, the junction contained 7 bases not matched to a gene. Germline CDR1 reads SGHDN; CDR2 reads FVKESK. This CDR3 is CASSRDRVDTQYF. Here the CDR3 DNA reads TGTGCCAGCAGTCGGGACAGGGTGGACACCCAGTACTTC.

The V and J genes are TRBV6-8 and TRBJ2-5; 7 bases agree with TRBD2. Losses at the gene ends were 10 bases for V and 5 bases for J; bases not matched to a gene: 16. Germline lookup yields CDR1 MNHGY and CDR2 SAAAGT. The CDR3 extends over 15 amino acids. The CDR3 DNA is TGTGCCACCCTGGAGCCGTCGGGGGGACGGGAGACCCAGTACTTC. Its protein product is CATLEPSGGRETQYF.